Sequencing of this TCR beta chain was carried out in a study of regulatory T cells in long-lasting Graves disease. Construction of the TCR beta libraries employed iRepertoire HTBI primers in conjunction with Arm-PCR of CDR3 regions. Each CDR3 protein gets one entry after TCRdb re-called the multiplex PCR reads with MiXCR. The data hold 390,000 or so distinct CDR3 sequences, with approximately 12% observed a single time. This sample's time point: newly diagnosed GD, antithyroid drugs for less than 3 months. Extracted PBMC RNA gave rise to the TCR library. The CDR3 is 16 amino acids. Trimming took off 4 bases at V and 1 base at J, with 14 bases between the two ends. Germline loops: CDR1 MNHEY, CDR2 SVGAGI. This sample was also put to use in a study of T cells in Graves' hyperthyroidism and ophthalmopathy.

The sequencing used peripheral blood mononuclear cells (PBMCs), collected at new diagnosis, from a patient treated with antithyroid drugs. The sequence was obtained from a woman in her late teens or twenties with Graves disease. J is TRBJ2-1 and V is TRBV6-5, with D maybe TRBD2 (5 bases). In nucleotides, the CDR3 is TGTGCCAGCAGTTTCCGCCGAACGGGGTCCTACAATGAGCAGTTCTTC. Translated, it gives CASSFRRTGSYNEQFF.